The 5 T cell receptor beta chains reported below all come from one sample, sequenced in a study of shared clonotypes between healthy human individuals. Some clones are missing from TCRdb's copy, which holds only in-frame ones; the method was immunoSEQ multiplex PCR. Among 520,000 or so clones listed, 79% were seen once. The source material was PBMCs. These TCRs come from a middle-aged woman in good health. Some clones in this sample may be carry-over from other donors' samples.

This sequence joins TRBV7-9 and TRBJ2-7, with D tentatively TRBD1 or TRBD2 (5 bases each). V was shortened by 1 base and J by 5 bases, with 12 bases between the two germline ends. Germline V gene data show CDR1 as SEHNR and CDR2 as FQNEAQ (reference sequence). CDR3 length equals 14 residues. This CDR3 reads CASSLGGNRHEQYF. The DNA for the CDR3 is TGTGCCAGCAGCTTAGGGGGGAATCGCCACGAGCAGTACTTC.

This sequence joins TRBV28 and TRBJ1-2; 9 nucleotides line up with TRBD1. The CDR3 spans 15 residues. Looked up from germline, CDR1 is MDHEN and CDR2 is SYDVKM. Germline trimming cut 5 bases from V and 7 bases from J; bases unmatched to any gene: 11. As DNA, the CDR3 is TGTGCCAGCAGTCCCAGCCCGGGGACAGGGTTTGGCTACACCTTC. Protein sequence: CASSPSPGTGFGYTF.

The CDR3 protein is CASSVLQGTGELFF. The CDR3 coding sequence is TGCGCCAGCAGCGTACTACAGGGGACCGGGGAGCTGTTTTTT. The chain combines TRBV5-1 with TRBJ2-2; 7 positions agree with TRBD1. Trimming took 4 bases from V and 5 from J; bases not matched to a gene: 5. This CDR3 spans 14 amino acids. From germline, CDR1 is SGHRS and CDR2 YFSETQ.

The CDR3 spells CASSATPYEQYF. In nucleotides, the CDR3 is TGTGCCAGCAGTGCCACTCCCTACGAGCAGTACTTC. The chain joins TRBV2 to TRBJ2-7; unclear D gene. V was trimmed by 4 bases and J by 2 bases, leaving 6 bases between them. The CDR3 spans 12 residues. Germline lookup yields CDR1 SNHLY and CDR2 FYNNEI.

The V gene is TRBV15, the J gene TRBJ2-7; D possibly corresponds to TRBD2 (7 bases). V lost 0 bases and J lost 1, with 19 bases in between. From germline, CDR1 is LNHNV and CDR2 YYDKDF (reference sequence). This CDR3 has 18 residues. The CDR3 region has the DNA TGTGCCACCAGCAGAGATCTCAGGGGAGGGGGGGCATCCTACGAGCAGTACTTC. Translating gives CATSRDLRGGGASYEQYF.